What follows are 32 T cell receptor beta chains derived from one specimen sequenced in a study of T-cell reconstitution after alpha-beta-depleted transplantation in children. Preparation of the TCRbeta library was carried out with unique molecular identifiers. MiXCR was run by TCRdb on the PCR reads, yielding one entry per CDR3 protein. Here the sample spans some 100,000 distinct CDR3 sequences, more than 20% being singletons. The sample in question was PBMCs, obtained before TCRalphabeta/CD19-depleted stem cell transplant. The receptors shown here come from a boy between 2 and 10 years old with acute lymphoblastic leukemia, due to receive a stem cell transplant.

This clonotype appeared once. The junction shows a germline mismatch at one end, possibly a read error. The V call is TRBV5-1, the J call TRBJ2-1; 7 nucleotides match TRBD1. The CDR3 extends over 15 amino acids. Germline loops: CDR1 SGHRS, CDR2 YFSETQ. In nucleotides, the CDR3 is TGCGCCTGCAGCCTGCAGACAGGGTCCTACAATGAGCAGTTCTTC. Protein: CACSLQTGSYNEQFF.

A few counts support this clonotype. This chain joins TRBV7-8 and TRBJ2-2; D may be TRBD1 or TRBD2 (5 bases each). The CDR3 length is 15 residues. CDR1 and CDR2 from the germline V gene are SGHVS and FQNEAQ. Between the trimmed V and J ends, which lost 1 base and 7 bases, there was a span of 13 bases. The CDR3 is CASSLVSGRVGELFF. The CDR3 region has the DNA TGTGCCAGCAGCTTAGTGTCGGGGCGAGTCGGGGAGCTGTTTTTT.

The rearrangement uses TRBV6-2 or TRBV6-3 and TRBJ2-7; maybe TRBD1 (5 bases). This CDR3 region has 16 residues. The germline CDR1 and CDR2 sequences are MNHEY and SVGEGT. Trimming removed 0 bases at V and 0 bases at J, with 12 bases between. The CDR3 spells CASSYSKTGVSYEQYF. The CDR3 nucleotides are TGTGCCAGCAGTTACTCGAAAACAGGAGTCTCCTACGAGCAGTACTTC.

This rearrangement joins TRBV24-1 to TRBJ2-4, with D hard to call. This CDR3 is 11 amino acids long. V lost 7 bases and J 3 bases, leaving 3 bases between the germline ends. Germline assignment: CDR1 KGHDR and CDR2 SFDVKD. CDR3 region: CATSDKNIQYF. The CDR3 nucleotides are TGTGCCACCAGCGACAAAAACATTCAGTACTTC.

This clonotype turned up a few times. This sequence joins TRBV19 and TRBJ1-1, with a possible D match to TRBD1 (5 bases). This CDR3 region has 15 residues. Trimming pared 8 bases from V and 1 base from J, leaving 17 bases between. Germline lookup yields CDR1 LNHDA and CDR2 SQIVND (reference sequence). CDR3 sequence (DNA): TGTGCCAGTTCCTTTGGGGCCGCGGGGAACACTGAAGCTTTCTTT. Its protein product is CASSFGAAGNTEAFF.

This clonotype was picked up a small number of times. CDR3 amino acids: CASSPSGGTGDNEQFF. CDR3 nucleotide sequence: TGTGCCAGCAGCCCTTCCGGGGGGACAGGGGACAATGAGCAGTTCTTC. V gene TRBV7-9 combines with J gene TRBJ2-1, with TRBD1 matching 10 bases. CDR1 and CDR2 (germline): SEHNR, FQNEAQ (reference sequence). V dropped 5 bases and J dropped 5; count of bases not matched to a gene: 9. The length of the CDR3 is 16 residues.

The rearrangement links TRBV7-2 to TRBJ1-1; D perhaps matches TRBD1 (5 bases). The CDR3 consists of 13 residues. V gave up 5 bases and J gave up 8 bases, with 15 bases separating them. In germline, CDR1 is SGHTA, CDR2 FQGNSA. The CDR3 reads CASSPQRDGEAFF. For the CDR3, the DNA is TGTGCCAGCAGCCCACAGAGGGACGGCGAAGCTTTCTTT.

This sequence joins TRBV5-1 and TRBJ2-7; 8 positions agree with TRBD2. Germline CDR1 reads SGHRS; CDR2 reads YFSETQ. V gave up 0 bases and J gave up 2 bases; unmatched junction bases: 7. This CDR3 is 16 amino acids long. CDR3 in amino acids: CASSLEGRRGAYEQYF. The CDR3 coding sequence is TGCGCCAGCAGCTTGGAAGGTAGGCGGGGGGCCTACGAGCAGTACTTC.

This clonotype occurred once. The chain combines TRBV30 with TRBJ2-2, with 12 bases that match TRBD2. From germline, CDR1 is GTSNPN and CDR2 SVGIG (reference sequence). V lost 3 bases and J lost 4; bases outside the gene matches: 0. This CDR3 spans 14 amino acids. The CDR3 bases are TGTGCCTGGAGGACTAGCGGGGGCACCGGGGAGCTGTTTTTT. Encoded protein: CAWRTSGGTGELFF.

This clonotype appeared a few times. V is TRBV15 and J is TRBJ2-7, with no clear D. The CDR3 extends over 13 amino acids. Germline CDR1 is LNHNV and CDR2 is YYDKDF (reference sequence). V lost 0 bases to trimming and J lost 3 bases, with 6 bases between them. Here the CDR3 DNA reads TGTGCCACCAGCAGAGAAAGAGACTACGAGCAGTACTTC. Translation: CATSRERDYEQYF.

This clonotype was seen only a few times. The chain uses TRBV5-1 and TRBJ2-7; D is uncertain. The germline V gene has CDR1 SGHRS and CDR2 YFSETQ. V was shortened by 3 bases and J by 2 bases, with 15 bases between the two germline ends. The CDR3 spans 15 residues. CDR3 DNA sequence: TGCGCCAGCAGCTCCGATACGGCGGATACCTACGAGCAGTACTTC. Amino acid sequence: CASSSDTADTYEQYF.

In this sample, this clonotype turned up a few times. V gene TRBV20-1 combines with J gene TRBJ2-1; perhaps TRBD1 as D (5 bases). This CDR3 spans 14 amino acids. The V and J ends lost 6 bases and 1 base respectively, with 13 bases between them. Germline CDR1 and CDR2: DFQATT and SNEGSKA (reference sequence). The CDR3 nucleotides read TGCAGTGCCAATACAGGAAGGTCCTACAATGAGCAGTTCTTC. This sequence encodes CSANTGRSYNEQFF.

This clonotype was seen a few times. The J gene is TRBJ2-1, the V gene TRBV12-3 or TRBV12-4; possibly TRBD2 for D (6 bases). The CDR3 contains 18 residues. V dropped 5 bases and J dropped 0 bases, with 20 bases sitting between them. The CDR3 DNA is TGTGCCAGCAGTGATAACAAAATAGCGGAGCCCTCCTACAATGAGCAGTTCTTC. This translates into CASSDNKIAEPSYNEQFF.

Ten or more counts support this clonotype. CDR3 sequence: CASSRLAGGLETQYF. The CDR3 DNA follows: TGTGCCAGCAGCCGACTGGCAGGGGGCTTAGAGACCCAGTACTTC. V is TRBV5-6 and J is TRBJ2-5, with TRBD1 identical over 8 bases. Germline CDR1 is SGHDT and CDR2 is YYEEEE. Losses at the gene ends were 4 bases for V and 4 bases for J; bases not matched to a gene: 9. This CDR3 has 15 residues.

The chain has TRBV20-1 and TRBJ2-2; 10 bases match TRBD2. This CDR3 contains 14 residues. CDR1 and CDR2 from the germline V gene are DFQATT and SNEGSKA (reference sequence). Losses at the gene ends were 6 bases for V and 7 bases for J; bases not matched to a gene: 8. The CDR3 bases are TGCAGTGCCGCCACTAGCGGGAAGGGCGGGGAGCTGTTTTTT. It translates to CSAATSGKGGELFF.

This clonotype was detected only a few times. V gene TRBV20-1 combines with J gene TRBJ2-3, with D tentatively TRBD2 (5 bases). The germline gives CDR1 DFQATT, CDR2 SNEGSKA (reference sequence). The V end was cut by 5 bases, the J end by 0 bases, with 15 bases between. The CDR3 totals 15 residues. The DNA for the CDR3 is TGCAGTGCTTCCCCGGGGAGTGGGAGCACAGATACGCAGTATTTT. Translation gives CSASPGSGSTDTQYF.

The chain recombines TRBV27 with TRBJ2-7; the D gene is possibly TRBD2 (6 bases). This CDR3 spans 16 amino acids. The V gene lost 0 bases and the J gene lost 3 bases, with 15 bases spanning the gap. Germline assignment: CDR1 MNHEY and CDR2 SMNVEV (reference sequence). The CDR3 DNA reads TGTGCCAGCAGTTTATCGTCTGGCGGGGCGTTCTACGAGCAGTACTTC. This encodes CASSLSSGGAFYEQYF.

This clonotype was seen only a few times. V usage is TRBV12-3 or TRBV12-4 and J usage is TRBJ1-1, with TRBD1 matching 7 bases. This CDR3 contains 16 residues. The junction had 5 bases not matched to a gene; V was cut back by 1 base and J by 0 bases. CDR3 sequence reads: CASSLGTGAMNTEAFF. The DNA of the CDR3 is TGTGCCAGCAGTTTAGGGACAGGAGCTATGAACACTGAAGCTTTCTTT.

This clonotype was seen only a few times. The V and J genes are TRBV4-1 and TRBJ2-2, with 11 bases fitting TRBD1. CDR1 and CDR2 (germline): MGHRA, YSYEKL. The CDR3 covers 15 residues. The trim removed 5 bases at V and 3 bases at J, leaving 2 bases unmatched. The CDR3 DNA reads as TGCGCCAGCAGCAAGGACAGGGGGCACACCGGGGAGCTGTTTTTT. This codes for CASSKDRGHTGELFF.

This clonotype was picked up a small number of times. The chain joins TRBV29-1 to TRBJ2-3; 10 nucleotides align to TRBD1. V lost 7 bases, J lost 4 bases, and 5 bases stayed unmatched. The CDR3 runs 13 residues. The V gene's germline CDR1 is SQVTM and CDR2 ANQGSEA. CDR3 nucleotides: TGCAGCGGGGACAGGGGCACCGCAGATACGCAGTATTTT. It yields the protein CSGDRGTADTQYF.

This clonotype was seen many times. The chain combines TRBV12-3 or TRBV12-4 with TRBJ2-3, with TRBD2 matching over 9 bases. This CDR3 has 17 residues. V was pared by 1 base and J by 1 base, with 6 bases of the junction left unmatched. The CDR3 protein is CASSLETSGGGTDTQYF. CDR3 bases: TGTGCCAGCAGTTTAGAGACTAGCGGAGGGGGCACAGATACGCAGTATTTT.

The sample holds a few counts of this clonotype. The V gene is TRBV20-1, the J gene TRBJ2-7; tentatively, D is TRBD1 or TRBD2 (5 bases each). Germline values: CDR1 DFQATT, CDR2 SNEGSKA (reference sequence). The V end lost 1 base, the J end lost 4 bases, and 8 bases lay between the germline ends. The CDR3 has 12 amino acids. The CDR3 region has the DNA TGCAGTGCTAGAGGGGGGATTTACGAGCAGTACTTC. It translates to CSARGGIYEQYF.

This clonotype was picked up a small number of times. The chain carries TRBV7-2 and TRBJ2-1; D not certain. The CDR3 contains 16 residues. V was pared by 5 bases and J by 6 bases, with 20 bases between. Germline assignment: CDR1 SGHTA and CDR2 FQGNSA. CDR3: CASSPPGLTIPNEQFF. The CDR3 DNA follows: TGTGCCAGCAGCCCCCCCGGGCTTACCATCCCCAATGAGCAGTTCTTC.

The chain employs TRBV6-1 and TRBJ1-4; no firm D call. The CDR3 length is 15 residues. Germline V gene lookup returns CDR1 MNHNS and CDR2 SASEGT. V was trimmed by 8 bases and J by 5 bases, leaving 18 bases between them. CDR3 residues: CASFPRRGENEKLFF. The CDR3 nucleotides read TGTGCCAGCTTCCCCAGACGGGGAGAGAATGAAAAACTGTTTTTT.

The sample holds a few counts of this clonotype. The rearrangement joins TRBV25-1 to TRBJ2-2; tentative D call: TRBD2 (7 bases). In germline, CDR1 is MGHDK, CDR2 SYGVNS. The CDR3 is 16 amino acids. The V end was cut by 4 bases, the J end by 5 bases, with 17 bases between. The CDR3 region is CASSGGGPARTGELFF. The CDR3 DNA reads TGTGCCAGCAGTGGGGGGGGGCCGGCCAGAACCGGGGAGCTGTTTTTT.

This clonotype showed up just a few times. The chain uses TRBV5-1 and TRBJ2-3, with D possibly being TRBD2 (6 bases). The CDR3 runs 14 residues. The V gene lost 2 bases and the J gene lost 4 bases, with 11 bases spanning the gap. Germline V lookup: CDR1 SGHRS, CDR2 YFSETQ. CDR3: CASSFSGGADTQYF. The CDR3 region has the DNA TGCGCCAGCAGCTTTAGCGGAGGGGCAGATACGCAGTATTTT.

The chain uses TRBV12-3 or TRBV12-4 and TRBJ2-3, with unresolved D. The CDR3 runs 12 residues. Trimming took 5 bases from V and 2 from J, leaving 5 bases between them. The CDR3 region has the DNA TGTGCCAGCAGTCCCTTCACAGATACGCAGTATTTT. Translating it yields CASSPFTDTQYF.

The rearrangement joins TRBV28 to TRBJ1-6, with 9 bases that match TRBD1. The germline gives CDR1 MDHEN, CDR2 SYDVKM. The junction had 12 bases not matched to a gene; V was cut back by 5 bases and J by 13 bases. This CDR3 region has 15 residues. The CDR3 region has the DNA TGTGCCAGCAGTACCGGGACAGGGATTTTGGGGCCCCTCCACTTT. Protein: CASSTGTGILGPLHF.

This rearrangement joins TRBV12-3 or TRBV12-4 to TRBJ1-2; D is undetermined. V was shortened by 6 bases and J by 6 bases, with 11 bases between the two germline ends. CDR3 size: 12 residues. CDR3: CASRTITDGYTF. The CDR3 nucleotides read TGTGCCAGCAGGACGATTACAGATGGCTACACCTTC.

This clonotype has at least ten counts. V usage is TRBV5-1 and J usage is TRBJ2-3, with D maybe TRBD2 (6 bases). Germline loops: CDR1 SGHRS, CDR2 YFSETQ. CDR3 length: 16 amino acids. The V end lost 0 bases, the J end lost 0 bases, and 11 bases lay between the germline ends. The CDR3 nucleotides read TGCGCCAGCAGCTTGGGGCGCGGAGGGAGCACAGATACGCAGTATTTT. It encodes CASSLGRGGSTDTQYF. Variable domain in full (rest from reference TRBV5-1 and TRBJ2-3): KAGVTQTPRYLIKTRGQQVTLSCSPISGHRSVSWYQQTPGQGLQFLFEYFSETQRNKGNFPGRFSGRQFSNSRSEMNVSTLELGDSALYLCASSLGRGGSTDTQYFGPGTRLTVL.

There are a few counts of this clonotype. J is TRBJ2-4 and V is TRBV7-9; D is uncertain. CDR1 is SEHNR, CDR2 FQNEAQ, per germline (reference sequence). V shed 2 bases and J shed 1 base, with 9 bases lying between them. This CDR3 is 15 amino acids long. The CDR3 loop reads CASSLSETAKNIQYF. The CDR3, as DNA: TGTGCCAGCAGCTTATCCGAAACGGCCAAAAACATTCAGTACTTC.

V is TRBV5-1 and J is TRBJ1-5; D gene unclear. The CDR3 has 13 amino acids. V lost 4 bases and J 9 bases, leaving 14 bases between the germline ends. Germline V CDR1 and CDR2: SGHRS, YFSETQ. The CDR3 region is CASSLQSGRPQHF. In nucleotides, the CDR3 is TGCGCCAGCAGCCTCCAGTCCGGACGGCCCCAGCATTTT.